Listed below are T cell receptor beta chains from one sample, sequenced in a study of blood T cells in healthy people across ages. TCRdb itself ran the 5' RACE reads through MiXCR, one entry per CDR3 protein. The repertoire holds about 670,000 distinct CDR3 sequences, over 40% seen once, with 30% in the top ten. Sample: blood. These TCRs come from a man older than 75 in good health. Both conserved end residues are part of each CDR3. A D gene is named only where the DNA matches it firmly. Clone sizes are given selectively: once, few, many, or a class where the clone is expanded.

TGCAGTGCTAGAGCCGAAACTAGCGGAGGGAACAATGAGCAGTTCTTC CSARAETSGGNNEQFF TRBV20-1 once TRBJ2-1 TRBD2
TGTGCCTGGAGTCGCCAGGGGGTTTCCGAGCAGTACTTC CAWSRQGVSEQYF TRBV30 few TRBJ2-7 TRBD1
TGCAGTGCCCCGGGGGGGGAGTCACACGAGCAGTACTTC CSAPGGESHEQYF TRBV20-1 many TRBJ2-7 TRBD2
TGTGCCAGCAGCCCCCGGGTAGCGGGGGGCGGAGAGACCCAGTACTTC CASSPRVAGGGETQYF TRBV7-2 few TRBJ2-5 TRBD2
TGTGCCAGCGAGAAGCAGGGGAGAGGTGAAGCTTTCTTT CASEKQGRGEAFF TRBV6-2/TRBV6-3 few TRBJ1-1 -
TGTGCCAGCAGGGACAGCAATAACTATGGCTACACCTTC CASRDSNNYGYTF TRBV28 - TRBJ1-2 -
TGTGCCAGCAGCCTTAGACGGACTAGCGGGGGCCCCTACAATGAGCAGTTCTTC CASSLRRTSGGPYNEQFF TRBV7-8 few TRBJ2-1 TRBD2
TGCGCCAGCAGCCCGGTTGGGGCTGGGGCCAACGTCCTGACTTTC CASSPVGAGANVLTF TRBV4-1 few TRBJ2-6 -
TGCGCCAGCAGCCAGCAGCGGAACACTGAAGCTTTCTTT CASSQQRNTEAFF TRBV4-1 few TRBJ1-1 -
TGTGCCAGCATCCGCTCTAGCGGGAGGATGAACGAGCAGTACTTC CASIRSSGRMNEQYF TRBV6-2/TRBV6-3 - TRBJ2-7 TRBD2
TGTGCCAGCAGCTCCCAGGGACAGGTGATCTATGGCTACACCTTC CASSSQGQVIYGYTF TRBV7-2 - TRBJ1-2 TRBD1
TGTGCCAGCAGCCCTGCAAGCGGGGGCGACTATGGCTACACCTTC CASSPASGGDYGYTF TRBV5-4 - TRBJ1-2 -
TGTGCCAGTGCCCGTTCTAGCGGGAGTGAGGCCGGGGAGCTGTTTTTT CASARSSGSEAGELFF TRBV3-1 few TRBJ2-2 TRBD2
TGCGCCAGCAGCTTAAGGGGGGAAGACTCCGAGCAGTACTTC CASSLRGEDSEQYF TRBV5-1 - TRBJ2-7 -
TGTGCCAGCAGACGGGACTTCACAGATACGCAGTATTTT CASRRDFTDTQYF TRBV6-5 many TRBJ2-3 -
TGCGCCAGCAGTGAGGGTACTAGGACAGATACGCAGTATTTT CASSEGTRTDTQYF TRBV10-1 - TRBJ2-3 -
TGTGCCAGCAGTGCCGGGACAGGGTGGGAGACCCAGTACTTC CASSAGTGWETQYF TRBV6-1 - TRBJ2-5 TRBD1
TGCAGTGCTAGCAGGTCCTACGAGCAGTACTTC CSASRSYEQYF TRBV20-1 many TRBJ2-7 -
TGTGCCAGCAGCACCAGCCAGGGGTTTTCCTTTTACGAGCAGTACTTC CASSTSQGFSFYEQYF TRBV3-1 - TRBJ2-7 -
TGTGCCAGCAGACACGGCGGGGAGGAGCAGTACTTC CASRHGGEEQYF TRBV6-2/TRBV6-3 many TRBJ2-7 -
TGTGCCAGCAGCCCCCGGTTGGAACCCTTCGGCTACACCTTC CASSPRLEPFGYTF TRBV3-1 - TRBJ1-2 -
TGTGCCATCAGACAGGGCCTCCTCCCCGGGGAGCTGTTTTTT CAIRQGLLPGELFF TRBV6-1 - TRBJ2-2 TRBD1
TGCGCCAGCAGCTTCTACAGGGGCCAAGAGACCCAGTACTTC CASSFYRGQETQYF TRBV5-1 few TRBJ2-5 TRBD1
TGCGCCAGCAGCCAACAATCCAGCATTAGGATATCTGAGCAGTTCTTC CASSQQSSIRISEQFF TRBV4-3 few TRBJ2-1 -
TGCGCCAGCAGCCGCAACGGGGACAGGGGGCTGTGTGAGCAGTTCTTC CASSRNGDRGLCEQFF TRBV4-3 - TRBJ2-1 TRBD1
TGTGCCAGCAGTTCCCCCCGGACAGGGGGATCAAGGTCACCCCTCCACTTT CASSSPRTGGSRSPLHF TRBV28 few TRBJ1-6 TRBD1
TGTGCCAGCAGCCACACAGGCGAGAACACCGGGGAGCTGTTTTTT CASSHTGENTGELFF TRBV4-2 - TRBJ2-2 -
TGTGCCAGCAGCCATAGCGCGTCCTACGAGCAGTACTTC CASSHSASYEQYF TRBV3-1 - TRBJ2-7 -
TGTGCCAGCAAGAGTCAGAATTACAATGAGCAGTACTTC CASKSQNYNEQYF TRBV2 few TRBJ2-7 -
TGCGCCAGCAGCCAAGTGACTAGCGGTTACAATGAGCAGTACTTC CASSQVTSGYNEQYF TRBV4-3 - TRBJ2-7 TRBD2
TGTGCCAGCCGGGATATTGTAAGCATGAACACTGAAGCTTTCTTT CASRDIVSMNTEAFF TRBV4-2 - TRBJ1-1 -
TGCAGTGCTAACGGCCGGGACAGACAAGAGACCCAGTTCTTC CSANGRDRQETQFF TRBV20-1 - TRBJ2-1 TRBD1
TGTGCCAGCAGCCCGCGAGCGGGGGCGGTCTATGGCTACACCTTC CASSPRAGAVYGYTF TRBV7-2 once TRBJ1-2 -
TGCGCCAGCAGGGGAAACGCGGGCAAAAACATTCAGTACTTC CASRGNAGKNIQYF TRBV5-1 - TRBJ2-4 -
TGTGCCAGCAGTGACGAGAGGGGGCGCACAGATACGCAGTATTTT CASSDERGRTDTQYF TRBV25-1 - TRBJ2-3 TRBD1
TGCGCCAGCAGCCAAGAAAAGGGTCAGCCCCAGCATTTT CASSQEKGQPQHF TRBV4-3 few TRBJ1-5 -
TGTGCCAGCGCACAAAACCAGATAGGGGCAGATACGCAGTATTTT CASAQNQIGADTQYF TRBV19 once TRBJ2-3 -
TGTGCCACCAGCATTCTTGTCGGGGCCCACAATGAGCAGTTCTTC CATSILVGAHNEQFF TRBV15 - TRBJ2-1 -
TGTGCCAGCAGCCAGACTAGCGGGAGATCCTACGGGGAGCTGTTTTTT CASSQTSGRSYGELFF TRBV7-3 few TRBJ2-2 TRBD2
TGTGCCAGCGGCCAGGACCTCACGGAGACCCAGTACTTC CASGQDLTETQYF TRBV3-1 - TRBJ2-5 -
TGTACCAGCACCGATCTAGCGGGGACCCGAGGGGAGACCCAGTACTTC CTSTDLAGTRGETQYF TRBV7-2 - TRBJ2-5 TRBD2